The T cell receptor (beta chain) described here comes from a study of human T cells and chemical hapten exposure. Across the study: Skin of the upper inner arm, around 2 cm by around 2 cm, received 2% DPC for sensitization.

Time point defined: patch test 1, 2 weeks after DPC sensitization. Treatment in this sample: therapeutic diphenylcyclopropenone sensitization with weekly scalp DPC. Ahead of applying each patch test, blood was sampled. Per germline, CDR1 LGHNA and CDR2 YNFKEQ. This CDR3 contains 19 residues. Trimming at V came to 1 base and at J to 2 bases, leaving 6 bases not matched to a gene. TCRdb re-derived calls from the RACE reads in MiXCR, one entry per CDR3 protein. The profile covers 75,000 to 90,000 distinct CDR3 sequences, with roughly 10% appearing a single time and approximately 3.7% taken by the ten largest.

The clonotype comes from a woman aged 60-75 years with alopecia areata. Some clones in this sample may be carry-over from other donors' samples. The rearrangement joins TRBV4-2 to TRBJ2-3, with 16 bases lining up with TRBD2. Sequenced material: whole blood, taken in connection with sensitization to the hapten diphenylcyclopropenone (DPC). CDR3 nucleotide sequence: TGTGCCAGCAGCCAAGTTGCGGGACTAGCGGGGGGGCTCACAGATACGCAGTATTTT. Protein: CASSQVAGLAGGLTDTQYF.